One T cell receptor (beta chain) is described in this entry. No cognate antigen has been identified for it. Per-base qualities were not stored, and no clone one base away is much larger. The library was prepared using 5' RACE. The instrument given in TCRdb is Illumina HiSeq 2500. The second PCR ran for roughly 7 to 11 cycles and used a J-beta primer mix along with a sample-barcoded 5' primer. A template-switch 5' adaptor carrying 12 random nucleotides introduced a unique molecular identifier onto each TCR beta cDNA molecule. Each sample yielded at least 2.5 million CDR3-containing paired-end reads. The Mint cDNA synthesis kit, primed by a TRBC-specific oligonucleotide, was used to synthesize first-strand cDNA from all RNA. All cDNA was treated with uracil-DNA glycosylase and then went through a first 18-cycle PCR with the universal primers M1SS and BC2_uni_R. In the paper's pipeline: For normalization, 1 million high-quality reads, each with a distinct molecular identifier, were randomly selected from each sample. Reads with shared molecular identifiers were discarded instead of being binned into consensus sequences. MiTCR, with a Q25 quality threshold and the strictest error-elimination algorithm, was used for CDR3 identification, clonotype clustering and error correction. A nonparametric unseen species model with Euler transformation was used to estimate a lower bound on total TCR beta diversity. The raw public data were reprocessed by TCRdb itself: fastp quality trimming at Q25, MiXCR clonotype calling, in-frame beta chains only. Entries that share a CDR3 protein sequence are merged under the most common genes and DNA. For this entry, the V and J calls and clone size follow TCRdb and not the study's own pipeline. In this sample the table shows around 750,000 distinct CDR3 sequences, 40% to 65% of which occur a single time. The ten largest clonotypes hold around 41% of the sample.

The donors were roughly 40 Caucasian individuals from Russia, aged 6 to 90 years, who were systemically healthy. Approximately 9.3 milliliters of peripheral blood were collected from each donor into EDTA-treated Vacutainer tubes. Ficoll-Paque density-gradient centrifugation was used to isolate PBMCs, with at least 6.5 million per sample. Total RNA, at least 6 micrograms per sample, was extracted from PBMCs with Trizol reagent. For every donor, an aliquot of PBMCs went through flow cytometry to measure the percentages of naive CD45RAhigh/CD27high T cells. These data originate in a study of blood T cells in healthy people across ages (dated by TCRdb to about 2015). Describing the broader study: Template switching captured roughly one uniquely barcoded TCR beta cDNA molecule per two T cells in model experiments. Using deep sequencing normalized with unique cDNA molecular identifiers, the study measured how TCR beta repertoire diversity changes with age. Four age groups were formed from the donors: young (average around 15 years), middle-aged (approximately 39), aged (roughly 56) and long-lived (roughly 81). To avoid experimental bias, donors of different ages were distributed randomly across sequencing lanes. Using the same blood draw, the study looked at two additional independent replicas of 1 million unique cDNA reads for two donors, one aged 18 to 30 and the other aged 80 or older. Broad study findings and their caveats: Observed TCR beta diversity correlated strongly with the percentage of naive T cells measured by flow cytometry. Since profiling was done on bulk unsorted PBMCs, naive and antigen-experienced compartments could not be conclusively compared. Estimates of total diversity based on one million sequenced T cells were considered lower bounds and underestimates. The long-lived group showed more naive CD4+ T cells, fewer expanded clones and increased TCR diversity than the aged group, suggesting age selection. Donor CMV infection status was unknown, potentially confounding age-related changes in expanded clonotypes. As age increased, observed TCR beta diversity per million T cells dropped in a roughly linear way, and a significant reduction was already evident by age 40.

The CDR3 has 13 amino acids, counting the end cysteine and phenylalanine. Left in the record is the CDR3 DNA by itself, 39 bases read in frame from the first base. The V and J ends are trimmed by 5 bases and 9 bases, leaving 14 bases between them. Reading the germline V gene gives CDR1 MNHEY and CDR2 SVGEGT. The clonotype comes from a man at least 80 years old in good health. Sequenced input: blood. The rearranged segments are TRBV6-2 or TRBV6-3 and TRBJ2-1, with TRBD1 perhaps the D gene, on 5 matching bases. The DNA sequence is TGTGCCAGCAGTGACGCAGGGCTTACTGAGCAGTTCTTC. The resulting protein is CASSDAGLTEQFF.